These 18 T cell receptor beta chains came from one sample sequenced in a study of shared clonotypes between healthy human individuals. Using immunoSEQ multiplex PCR, the repertoire was profiled, and TCRdb retains in-frame clones only, with some absent. Of 2 million to 2.5 million clones detected, less than 95% appear once; the ten largest clones hold 0.3% to 0.4%. Sequencing was done on a sample of naive CD4+ T cells from PBMCs. Described subset: CD45RA+ positively selected. These receptors were collected from a man between 18 and 29 years old in good health. Some clones in this sample may be carry-over from other donors' samples.

V and J are TRBV30 and TRBJ1-1; D remains ambiguous. Trimming left V 1 base short and J 1 base short, with 7 bases between. Germline V CDR1 and CDR2: GTSNPN, SVGIG (reference sequence). This CDR3 region has 13 residues. The CDR3 coding sequence is TGTGCCTGGAGTGCGGCGGGGAACACTGAAGCTTTCTTT. Its protein is CAWSAAGNTEAFF.

The CDR3 coding sequence is TGTGCCTGGAGAGACAGGGTCCCAAATCAGCCCCAGCATTTT. Its protein product is CAWRDRVPNQPQHF. This chain links TRBV30 with TRBJ1-5, with 7 bases aligning to TRBD1. Germline V lookup: CDR1 GTSNPN, CDR2 SVGIG (reference sequence). The CDR3 length is 14 residues. The junction had 6 bases not matched to a gene; V was cut back by 3 bases and J by 4 bases. The full variable domain, its missing parts supplied by reference TRBV30 and TRBJ1-5, is SQTIHQWPATLVQPVGSPLSLECTVEGTSNPNLYWYRQAAGRGLQLLFYSVGIGQISSEVPQNLSASRPQDRQFILSSKKLLLSDSGFYLCAWRDRVPNQPQHFGDGTRLSIL.

The J gene is TRBJ2-7, the V gene TRBV28; D is undetermined. The V end was cut by 7 bases, the J end by 0 bases, with 16 bases between. This CDR3 has 15 amino acids. The germline V gene has CDR1 MDHEN and CDR2 SYDVKM. The CDR3 nucleotides are TGTGCCAGCACCCTCGGCTATTCACCCTCCTACGAGCAGTACTTC. Its translation is CASTLGYSPSYEQYF.

The chain joins TRBV2 to TRBJ1-5; 7 bases are a match to TRBD1. This CDR3 is built from 14 residues. Germline V gene data show CDR1 as SNHLY and CDR2 as FYNNEI. Trimming took 6 bases from V and 8 from J; bases not matched to a gene: 10. CDR3 DNA sequence: TGTGCCAGCAGCCGGGACAGCCACGGGGAGCCCCAGCATTTT. It translates to CASSRDSHGEPQHF.

The rearrangement links TRBV28 to TRBJ2-5; maybe TRBD2 (5 bases). The germline V and J ends were trimmed by 7 bases and 5 bases, with 17 bases remaining between them. The CDR3 has 14 residues. Germline V gene lookup returns CDR1 MDHEN and CDR2 SYDVKM. The CDR3 spells CASNDPWENETQYF. CDR3 nucleotides: TGTGCCAGCAACGACCCGTGGGAGAATGAGACCCAGTACTTC.

This clone was detected only once. The chain carries TRBV28 and TRBJ1-5, with D hard to call. V was cut by 1 base and J by 3 bases, with 10 bases left in between. The CDR3 covers 15 residues. Germline V gene data show CDR1 as MDHEN and CDR2 as SYDVKM. The CDR3 sequence: CASSLLDSLNQPQHF. CDR3 in DNA: TGTGCCAGCAGTTTATTAGACTCCCTCAATCAGCCCCAGCATTTT.

This sequence joins TRBV10-1 and TRBJ2-1; 9 bases match TRBD2. The V gene's germline CDR1 is WNHNN and CDR2 SYGVQD (reference sequence). CDR3 size: 15 residues. J lost 4 bases, V lost 0 bases, and 1 base had no gene match. CDR3 loop: CASSESLAGYNEQFF. The DNA for the CDR3 is TGCGCCAGCAGTGAGTCACTAGCGGGTTACAATGAGCAGTTCTTC.

This clone showed up just a few times. For the CDR3, the DNA is TGTGCCAGTGGGCGGGGCAATGAGCAGTTCTTC. Protein product: CASGRGNEQFF. The rearrangement links TRBV19 to TRBJ2-1; weak D call: TRBD2 (6 bases). V was trimmed by 8 bases and J by 6 bases, leaving 8 bases between them. CDR1 is LNHDA and CDR2 is SQIVND in the germline V gene (reference sequence). The CDR3 is 11 residues long.

This chain links TRBV5-1 with TRBJ2-5, with 7 bases fitting TRBD1. The CDR3 totals 17 residues. CDR1 is SGHRS, CDR2 YFSETQ, per germline. V was pared by 4 bases and J by 1 base, with 13 bases of the junction left unmatched. The CDR3 nucleotides are TGCGCCAGCAGCACCCCACAGGGGACATCTCTCCAAGAGACCCAGTACTTC. Translation gives CASSTPQGTSLQETQYF.

This clone was detected once. The chain is built from TRBV28 and TRBJ2-3, with 8 bases that match TRBD2. With 4 bases clipped from V and 3 bases from J, the junction kept 9 bases outside the gene matches. The V gene's germline CDR1 is MDHEN and CDR2 SYDVKM. The CDR3 totals 16 residues. DNA of the CDR3: TGTGCCAGCAGTTCCTACCTCACGGGGGGGACAGATACGCAGTATTTT. Translation gives CASSSYLTGGTDTQYF.

The V gene is TRBV6-1, the J gene TRBJ2-2; D is possibly TRBD2 (6 bases). This CDR3 region has 15 residues. Germline V lookup: CDR1 MNHNS, CDR2 SASEGT. V lost 3 bases to trimming and J lost 5 bases, with 13 bases between them. The CDR3 here is CASSDGGSGTGELFF. The CDR3 region has the DNA TGTGCCAGCAGTGACGGGGGAAGTGGGACCGGGGAGCTGTTTTTT.

V usage is TRBV9 and J usage is TRBJ1-2, with D possibly TRBD1 on 5 matching bases. Trimming took 0 bases from V and 3 from J, leaving 12 bases between them. This CDR3 region has 15 residues. From germline, CDR1 is SGDLS and CDR2 YYNGEE. The CDR3 region is CASSVAEGPYYGYTF. The CDR3 DNA reads as TGTGCCAGCAGCGTAGCGGAGGGACCCTACTATGGCTACACCTTC.

The CDR3 is CASSYSSVLGYEQYF. CDR3 nucleotides: TGTGCCAGCAGTTACTCGTCTGTCTTGGGCTACGAGCAGTACTTC. The chain links TRBV6-7 to TRBJ2-7; no definite D call. TRBV6-7 is reported as an ORF; its role is uncertain. V was cut by 0 bases and J by 3 bases, with 12 bases left in between. CDR3 size: 15 residues.

The chain links TRBV6-1 to TRBJ1-1; no clear D gene. Between the trimmed V and J ends, which lost 5 bases and 10 bases, there was a span of 11 bases. CDR1 and CDR2 (germline): MNHNS, SASEGT. The CDR3 spans 11 residues. The CDR3 here is CASSSPEGAFF. The CDR3 coding sequence is TGTGCCAGCAGTTCCCCCGAAGGAGCTTTCTTT.

The chain carries TRBV14 and TRBJ1-1; D is possibly TRBD1 (5 bases). CDR3 length: 13 residues. Trimming removed 4 bases from V and 4 bases from J, with 10 bases in between. The germline V gene has CDR1 SGHDN and CDR2 FVKESK. The CDR3, as DNA: TGTGCCAGCAGCCCTGTTGGGGGCACTGAAGCTTTCTTT. The encoded protein is CASSPVGGTEAFF.

The V call is TRBV10-3, the J call TRBJ2-5, with TRBD2 matching over 7 bases. V gave up 8 bases and J gave up 2 bases; unmatched junction bases: 8. The V gene's germline CDR1 is ENHRY and CDR2 SYGVKD. The CDR3 covers 14 residues. The CDR3 spells CAIGASSGQETQYF. CDR3 in DNA: TGTGCCATCGGTGCCTCTAGCGGACAAGAGACCCAGTACTTC.

V and J are TRBV28 and TRBJ2-4; D remains ambiguous. CDR3 length equals 16 residues. V was pared by 3 bases and J by 0 bases, with 12 bases between. The germline CDR1 and CDR2 sequences are MDHEN and SYDVKM. The chain's CDR3 is CASSFGLILAKNIQYF. In DNA form, the CDR3 reads TGTGCCAGCAGTTTTGGGTTAATTCTAGCCAAAAACATTCAGTACTTC.

The chain couples TRBV7-9 to TRBJ2-3; tentatively, D is TRBD2 (5 bases). Trimming removed 4 bases at V and 6 bases at J, with 20 bases between. CDR1 and CDR2 (germline): SEHNR, FQNEAQ (reference sequence). CDR3 length equals 16 residues. CDR3 coding DNA: TGTGCCAGCAGCTCCCGGACTCCCCGGGATTCGGATACGCAGTATTTT. This gives the protein CASSSRTPRDSDTQYF. The full variable domain, in which reference TRBV7-9 and TRBJ2-3 provide the parts outside the CDR3, is DTGVSQNPRHKITKRGQNVTFRCDPISEHNRLYWYRQTLGQGPEFLTYFQNEAQLEKSRLLSDRFSAERPKGSFSTLEIQRTEQGDSAMYLCASSSRTPRDSDTQYFGPGTRLTVL.